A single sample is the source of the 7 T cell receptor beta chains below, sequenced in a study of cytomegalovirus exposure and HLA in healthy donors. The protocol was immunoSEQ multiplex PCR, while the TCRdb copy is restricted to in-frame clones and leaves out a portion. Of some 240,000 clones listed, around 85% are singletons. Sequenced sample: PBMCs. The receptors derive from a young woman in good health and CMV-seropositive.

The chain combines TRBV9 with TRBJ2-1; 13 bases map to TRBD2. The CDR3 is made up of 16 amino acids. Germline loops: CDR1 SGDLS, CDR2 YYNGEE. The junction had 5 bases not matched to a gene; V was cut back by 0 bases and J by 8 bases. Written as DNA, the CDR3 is TGTGCCAGCAGCGTAGGAGGGACTAGCGGGACCTATGAGCAGTTCTTC. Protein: CASSVGGTSGTYEQFF.

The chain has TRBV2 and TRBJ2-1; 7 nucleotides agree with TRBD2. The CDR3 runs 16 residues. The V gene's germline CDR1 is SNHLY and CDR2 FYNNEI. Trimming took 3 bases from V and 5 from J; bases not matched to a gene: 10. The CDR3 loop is CASSDWVGLNNNEQFF. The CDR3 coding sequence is TGTGCCAGCAGTGATTGGGTGGGACTAAATAACAATGAGCAGTTCTTC.

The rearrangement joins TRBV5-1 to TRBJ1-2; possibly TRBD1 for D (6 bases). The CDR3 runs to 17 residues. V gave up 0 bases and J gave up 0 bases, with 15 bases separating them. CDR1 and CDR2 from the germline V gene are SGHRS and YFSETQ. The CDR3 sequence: CASSLVPGAPSNYGYTF. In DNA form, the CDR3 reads TGCGCCAGCAGCTTGGTACCAGGGGCCCCTTCTAACTATGGCTACACCTTC.

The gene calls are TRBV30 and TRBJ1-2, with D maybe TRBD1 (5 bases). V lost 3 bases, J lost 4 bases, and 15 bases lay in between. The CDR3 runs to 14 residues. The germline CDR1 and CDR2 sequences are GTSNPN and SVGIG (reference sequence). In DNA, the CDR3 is TGTGCCTGGAGAGGTCGGGACGGGGGCTATGGCTACACCTTC. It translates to CAWRGRDGGYGYTF.

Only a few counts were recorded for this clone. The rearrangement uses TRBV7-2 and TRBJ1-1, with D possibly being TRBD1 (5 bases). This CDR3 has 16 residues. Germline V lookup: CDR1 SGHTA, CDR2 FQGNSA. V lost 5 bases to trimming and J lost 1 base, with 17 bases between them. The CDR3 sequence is CASSPRQRLRNTEAFF. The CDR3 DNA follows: TGTGCCAGCAGCCCCAGACAGCGCCTCCGGAACACTGAAGCTTTCTTT.

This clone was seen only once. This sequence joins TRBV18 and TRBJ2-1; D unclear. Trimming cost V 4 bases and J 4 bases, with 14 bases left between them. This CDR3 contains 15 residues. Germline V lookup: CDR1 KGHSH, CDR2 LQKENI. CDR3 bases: TGTGCCAGCTCACGACCGGAGTCCATATACAATGAGCAGTTCTTC. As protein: CASSRPESIYNEQFF. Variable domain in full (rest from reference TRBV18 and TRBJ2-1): NAGVMQNPRHLVRRRGQEARLRCSPMKGHSHVYWYRQLPEEGLKFMVYLQKENIIDESGMPKERFSAEFPKEGPSILRIQQVVRGDSAAYFCASSRPESIYNEQFFGPGTRLTVL.

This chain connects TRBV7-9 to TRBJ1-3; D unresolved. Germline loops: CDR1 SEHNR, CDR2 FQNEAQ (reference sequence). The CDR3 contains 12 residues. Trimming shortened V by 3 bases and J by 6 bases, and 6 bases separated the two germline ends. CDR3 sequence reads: CASSFGENTIYF. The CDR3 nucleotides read TGTGCCAGCAGCTTCGGGGAAAACACCATATATTTT.